This T cell receptor beta chain was observed in a study of cytomegalovirus exposure and HLA in healthy donors. The V gene lost 4 bases and the J gene lost 8 bases, with 12 bases spanning the gap. Germline CDR1 SGHDT, CDR2 YYEEEE. The CDR3 is 13 residues long. In the PCR, 60 Vbeta and 13 Jbeta primers were used. Generated by immunoSEQ multiplex PCR, the TCRdb table keeps only in-frame clones and is missing some. The sample carries 170,000 or so clones, about 78% recorded once. Notes on the study in general: High sensitivity and specificity were reportedly achieved when the classifier diagnosed cytomegalovirus status. V- and J-gene trimming in TCR beta was tied to a missense DCLRE1C variant by an analysis performed later. The authors considered a cluster of highly shared sequence variants likely to be a sequencing artifact.

As to this clone: Its antigen is not identified.

The sample comprised PBMCs. This chain links TRBV5-6 with TRBJ2-2, with D perhaps TRBD1 (5 bases). The TCR originated in a man in his 60s in good health and CMV-seronegative. CDR3 nucleotide sequence: TGTGCCAGCAGCGGCAGGGTGTCGGGGGAGCTGTTTTTT. Translation: CASSGRVSGELFF.